Following are 10 T cell receptor beta chains from one sample sequenced in a study of neurological immune-mediated disorders. Each CDR3 protein gets one entry after TCRdb re-called the 5' RACE reads with MiXCR. Among 69,000 or so distinct CDR3 sequences listed, around 4.8% were seen once. The sequenced sample consisted of PBMCs. Every receptor here comes from a woman aged 70 to 79 with multiple sclerosis.

This clonotype was counted ten times or more. The V and J genes are TRBV7-2 and TRBJ2-1, with D perhaps TRBD1 (6 bases). Deletions cut 5 bases from V and 1 base from J, with 15 bases between. The V gene's germline CDR1 is SGHTA and CDR2 FQGNSA. CDR3 size: 16 residues. For the CDR3, the DNA is TGTGCCAGCAGCCCCGGACAGAGCCTTTCCTACAATGAGCAGTTCTTC. Translated, it gives CASSPGQSLSYNEQFF.

This clonotype was observed many times. The chain uses TRBV7-3 and TRBJ2-7, with D possibly TRBD2 on 5 matching bases. The CDR3 has 15 residues. V lost 3 bases and J 2 bases, leaving 14 bases between the germline ends. From germline, CDR1 is SGHTA and CDR2 FQGTGA. The CDR3 region has the DNA TGTGCCAGCAGCTTCACTAGTGGCTTTACCTACGAGCAGTACTTC. This gives the protein CASSFTSGFTYEQYF. The complete variable domain, with remaining parts taken from reference TRBV7-3 and TRBJ2-7, reads GAGVSQTPSNKVTEKGKYVELRCDPISGHTALYWYRQSLGQGPEFLIYFQGTGAADDSGLPNDRFFAVRPEGSVSTLKIQRTERGDSAVYLCASSFTSGFTYEQYFGPGTRLTVT.

The sample holds many counts of this clonotype. This chain joins TRBV20-1 and TRBJ1-5, with no clear D. V was shortened by 5 bases and J by 4 bases, with 9 bases between the two germline ends. Per the germline V gene, CDR1 is DFQATT and CDR2 is SNEGSKA (reference sequence). The CDR3 runs to 12 residues. The CDR3, as DNA: TGCAGTGCTTTAGAGAGGAATCAGCCCCAGCATTTT. Amino acids: CSALERNQPQHF.

This clonotype came up many times. The chain couples TRBV28 to TRBJ1-2, with 9 nucleotides matching TRBD1. Trimming cost V 9 bases and J 5 bases; bases outside gene matches: 7. This CDR3 contains 13 residues. Germline loops: CDR1 MDHEN, CDR2 SYDVKM. The CDR3 DNA is TGTGCCAGTTTAAAACAGGGGGCATATGGCTACACCTTC. Translated, it gives CASLKQGAYGYTF.

This clonotype came up many times. The chain has TRBV7-2 and TRBJ2-3; D may correspond to TRBD1 or TRBD2 (5 bases each). The CDR3 has 16 amino acids. CDR1 is SGHTA, CDR2 FQGNSA, per germline. Trimming shortened V by 6 bases and J by 3 bases, and 19 bases separated the two germline ends. CDR3 residues: CASRPEPGPRTDTQYF. Here the CDR3 DNA reads TGTGCCAGCAGGCCCGAACCGGGGCCGAGGACAGATACGCAGTATTTT. Filled out from reference TRBV7-2 and TRBJ2-3, the complete variable domain reads GAGVSQSPSNKVTEKGKDVELRCDPISGHTALYWYRQSLGQGLEFLIYFQGNSAPDKSGLPSDRFSAERTGGSVSTLTIQRTQQEDSAVYLCASRPEPGPRTDTQYFGPGTRLTVL.

This clonotype has at least ten counts. The chain has TRBV5-5 and TRBJ2-5; TRBD2 agrees at 14 bases. Trimming at V came to 4 bases and at J to 5 bases, leaving 4 bases not matched to a gene. There are 15 residues in the CDR3. CDR1 is SGHKS, CDR2 YYEKEE, per germline (reference sequence). CDR3 protein: CASSGGLAGAETQYF. CDR3 in DNA: TGTGCCAGCAGCGGGGGACTAGCGGGAGCCGAGACCCAGTACTTC. The full variable domain, in which reference TRBV5-5 and TRBJ2-5 provide the parts outside the CDR3, is DAGVTQSPTHLIKTRGQQVTLRCSPISGHKSVSWYQQVLGQGPQFIFQYYEKEERGRGNFPDRFSARQFPNYSSELNVNALLLGDSALYLCASSGGLAGAETQYFGPGTRLLVL.

The table lists this clonotype with many counts. The rearrangement uses TRBV7-2 and TRBJ2-3, with 10 bases that match TRBD1. J lost 1 base, V lost 1 base, and 2 bases had no gene match. Per the germline V gene, CDR1 is SGHTA and CDR2 is FQGNSA. The CDR3 spans 16 residues. CDR3 DNA sequence: TGTGCCAGCAGCTTAGGAGGGACAGGGGGCACAGATACGCAGTATTTT. Its translation: CASSLGGTGGTDTQYF.

Notes on this clonotype: A read error is possible here, since a much larger clone lies one base away. The gene calls are TRBV20-1 and TRBJ1-1; D call uncertain. Germline V gene data show CDR1 as DFQATT and CDR2 as SNEGSKA (reference sequence). V was pared by 7 bases and J by 2 bases, with 14 bases between. CDR3 length: 13 amino acids. The chain's CDR3 is CSDTTALNTEAFF. Here the CDR3 DNA reads TGCAGTGACACTACAGCCCTAAACACTGAAGCTTTCTTT.

This clonotype was seen ten or more times. V usage is TRBV30 and J usage is TRBJ2-5, with 12 bases identical to TRBD2. The J segment lost 2 bases and the V segment lost 0 bases, leaving 4 bases of the junction unmatched. Germline-derived CDR1 and CDR2 are GTSNPN and SVGIG (reference sequence). The CDR3 spans 16 residues. The CDR3 here is CAWSVGLAGRQETQYF. For the CDR3, the DNA is TGTGCCTGGAGTGTAGGACTAGCGGGAAGGCAAGAGACCCAGTACTTC.

This clonotype was picked up many times. This chain connects TRBV20-1 to TRBJ2-3; D unclear. Between the trimmed V and J ends, which lost 5 bases and 2 bases, there was a span of 17 bases. This CDR3 region has 15 residues. Germline CDR1 is DFQATT and CDR2 is SNEGSKA (reference sequence). CDR3 residues: CSAGYSRMVTDTQYF. CDR3 nucleotide sequence: TGCAGTGCTGGGTATAGCCGAATGGTCACAGATACGCAGTATTTT.